This TCR beta chain was obtained from a study of shared clonotypes between healthy human individuals. The assay was immunoSEQ multiplex PCR, and TCRdb's table has in-frame clones only and misses some. Altogether some 2,500,000 clones are present, about 90% being singletons, with the ten largest covering approximately 0.39%. This clone showed up just once. Sequences were obtained from naive CD4+ T cells from PBMCs. Subset in this sample: CD45RA+ positively selected. The sequence was obtained from a man between 18 and 35 years old in good health. Some clones in this sample may be carry-over from other donors' samples.

The CDR3 sequence: CATRRGDEQFF. The CDR3 DNA is TGTGCCACCAGGAGGGGCGATGAGCAGTTCTTC. V is TRBV10-3 and J is TRBJ2-1, with a possible D match to TRBD2 (6 bases). V was pared by 10 bases and J by 8 bases, with 12 bases between. Germline V gene lookup returns CDR1 ENHRY and CDR2 SYGVKD. The CDR3 consists of 11 residues.